The present entry profiles one TCR beta chain with its context. Its target is unknown. The data were obtained in a study of early T cells in non-severe SARS-CoV-2 infection. Study at large: Sequencing of bulk RNA from unsorted whole blood was done, without chain pairing.

The V end was cut by 5 bases, the J end by 2 bases, with 19 bases between. From germline, CDR1 is SGHVS and CDR2 FQNEAQ. This CDR3 comprises 17 residues. Whole-study results and caveats: Database matching using VDJdb favored anti-spike CD8 responses, with private and CD4 specificities left missing.

Molecules of cDNA were individually given unique molecular identifiers that were attached to them. A single record per CDR3 protein comes from TCRdb applying MiXCR to the 5' RACE reads. The sample records more than 60,000 distinct CDR3 sequences, approximately 13% being singletons. Sequenced material: whole blood, taken at baseline. The chain is built from TRBV7-8 and TRBJ1-5; D perhaps matches TRBD1 (6 bases). The receptor's source is an adult who was a healthcare worker with PCR-confirmed SARS-CoV-2 infection or an uninfected control (not recorded which). CDR3 residues: CASSQVGGFTGNQPQHF. The CDR3 nucleotides read TGTGCCAGCAGCCAGGTCGGGGGCTTTACTGGCAATCAGCCCCAGCATTTT.